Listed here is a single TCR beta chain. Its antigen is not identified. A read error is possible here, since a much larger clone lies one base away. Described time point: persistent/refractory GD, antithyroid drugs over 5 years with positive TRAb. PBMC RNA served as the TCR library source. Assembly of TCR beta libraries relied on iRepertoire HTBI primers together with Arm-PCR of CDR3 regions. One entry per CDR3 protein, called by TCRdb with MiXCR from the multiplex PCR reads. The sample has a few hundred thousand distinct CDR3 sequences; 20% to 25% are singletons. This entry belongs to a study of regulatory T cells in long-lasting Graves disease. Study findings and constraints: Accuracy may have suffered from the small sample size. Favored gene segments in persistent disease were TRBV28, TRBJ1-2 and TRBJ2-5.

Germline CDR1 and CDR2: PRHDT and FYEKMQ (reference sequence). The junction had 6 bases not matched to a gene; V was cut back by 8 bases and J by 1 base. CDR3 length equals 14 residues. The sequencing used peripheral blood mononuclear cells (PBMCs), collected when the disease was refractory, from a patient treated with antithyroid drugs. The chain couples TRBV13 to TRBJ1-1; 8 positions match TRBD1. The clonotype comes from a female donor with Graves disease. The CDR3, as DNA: TGTGCCAGCGGGACCGGGACAGGGAACACTGAAGCTTTCTTT. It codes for CASGTGTGNTEAFF.